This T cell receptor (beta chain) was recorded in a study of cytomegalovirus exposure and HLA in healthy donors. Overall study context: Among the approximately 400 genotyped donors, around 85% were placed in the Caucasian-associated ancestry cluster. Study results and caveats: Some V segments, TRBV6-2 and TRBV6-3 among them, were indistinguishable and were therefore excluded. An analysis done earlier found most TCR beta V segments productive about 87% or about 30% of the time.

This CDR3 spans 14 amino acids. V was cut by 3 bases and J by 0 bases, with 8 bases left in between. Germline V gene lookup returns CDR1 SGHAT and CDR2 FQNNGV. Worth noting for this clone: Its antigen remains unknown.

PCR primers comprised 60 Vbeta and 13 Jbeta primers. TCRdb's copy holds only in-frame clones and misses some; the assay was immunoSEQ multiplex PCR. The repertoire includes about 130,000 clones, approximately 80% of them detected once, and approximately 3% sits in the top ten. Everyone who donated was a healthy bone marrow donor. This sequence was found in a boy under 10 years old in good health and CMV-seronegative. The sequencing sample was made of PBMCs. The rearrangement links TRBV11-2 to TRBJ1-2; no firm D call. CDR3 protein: CASSFRGTNYGYTF. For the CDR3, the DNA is TGTGCCAGCAGCTTCAGAGGAACTAACTATGGCTACACCTTC.